This T cell receptor (beta chain) was obtained from a study of T cell responses to AZD1222 COVID-19 vaccine. Study context: Pooling covered second doses at about 4 or about 12 weeks.

Comments on this clone: Antigen specificity is unknown.

Per the germline V gene, CDR1 is SGHTA and CDR2 is FQGNSA. V was shortened by 5 bases and J by 9 bases, with 14 bases between the two germline ends. The CDR3 covers 14 residues. Study findings and constraints: Variant regions that are unmutated are reportedly the target of nearly half of spike-specific TCRs. Females made up more of the donors, who were largely white British, and clonal diversity may have come out too low. When two AZD1222 doses had been given, Spike-specific TCR breadth and depth rose.

Assay used: immunoSEQ multiplex PCR; TCRdb lists only in-frame clones, some missing. The sample contains some 140,000 clones, 70% to 90% of which appear only once. The chain couples TRBV7-2 to TRBJ1-6; D gene uncertain. Sequenced material: peripheral blood, taken on day 0 of AZD1222 vaccination. The clonotype was recovered from an adult in good health. CDR3 in amino acids: CASSPLAARSPLHF. In nucleotides, the CDR3 is TGTGCCAGCAGCCCCCTGGCAGCCCGTTCACCCCTCCACTTT.